The 27 T cell receptor beta chains in this list originate from one sample, sequenced in a study of T cell changes during pregnancy in multiple sclerosis. Using immunoSEQ multiplex PCR, the repertoire was profiled, and TCRdb retains in-frame clones only, with some absent. There are about 92,000 clones in the sample; roughly 90% occur only once, and 1.5% lies in the top ten. This specimen was peripheral blood, taken in the first trimester of pregnancy. Receptors were obtained from a female donor with multiple sclerosis, enrolled in a pregnancy study.

The CDR3 here is CASNSVGGGHYGYTF. For the CDR3, the DNA is TGTGCCAGCAATTCTGTCGGAGGGGGCCACTATGGCTACACCTTC. V is TRBV28 and J is TRBJ1-2, with 7 positions matching TRBD1. Germline-derived CDR1 and CDR2 are MDHEN and SYDVKM. J gave up 3 bases and V 7 bases, and 11 bases lay outside the gene matches. The CDR3 sequence is 15 residues long.

The chain recombines TRBV29-1 with TRBJ1-2, with 8 bases aligning to TRBD1. The V gene end was trimmed by 7 bases and the J gene end by 6 bases; junction bases not matched to a gene: 13. The CDR3 sequence is 14 residues long. The germline CDR1 and CDR2 sequences are SQVTM and ANQGSEA. CDR3 protein: CSAESSQGANGYTF. CDR3 nucleotides: TGCAGCGCCGAAAGTTCGCAGGGGGCGAATGGCTACACCTTC.

The chain links TRBV28 to TRBJ1-2; D is possibly TRBD1 (5 bases). Germline V CDR1 and CDR2: MDHEN, SYDVKM. This CDR3 has 12 amino acids. V gave up 7 bases and J gave up 2 bases, with 8 bases separating them. The CDR3: CASTPGNYGYTF. The CDR3 nucleotides read TGTGCCAGCACGCCAGGGAACTATGGCTACACCTTC.

The CDR3 DNA reads TGCGCCAGCAGCCTCAGGAATAACTATGGCTACACCTTC. Translated: CASSLRNNYGYTF. V and J are TRBV4-1 and TRBJ1-2, with unresolved D. From germline, CDR1 is MGHRA and CDR2 YSYEKL. This CDR3 is built from 13 residues. Trimming removed 4 bases at V and 1 base at J, with 7 bases between.

The J gene is TRBJ2-5, the V gene TRBV19; 13 bases are shared with TRBD2. The CDR3 is made up of 16 amino acids. The V gene end was trimmed by 3 bases and the J gene end by 4 bases; junction bases not matched to a gene: 5. The germline V gene has CDR1 LNHDA and CDR2 SQIVND (reference sequence). The CDR3 nucleotides read TGTGCCAGTAGTATTATAGGACTAGCGGGAGTAGAGACCCAGTACTTC. It yields the protein CASSIIGLAGVETQYF.

The chain is built from TRBV9 and TRBJ2-5; D is ambiguous. The CDR3 totals 14 residues. V was clipped by 0 bases and J by 3 bases, with 9 bases between them. The V gene's germline CDR1 is SGDLS and CDR2 YYNGEE. The CDR3 DNA reads TGTGCCAGCAGCGTAGACCTCGCGAAAGAGACCCAGTACTTC. Its translation is CASSVDLAKETQYF.

This clone was seen more than once but under ten times. J is TRBJ1-2 and V is TRBV28; 9 bases align to TRBD1. The CDR3 loop spans 14 amino acids. The V segment lost 6 bases and the J segment 8 bases; nucleotides outside the gene matches: 10. Germline values: CDR1 MDHEN, CDR2 SYDVKM. The CDR3 sequence: CASSMIGQGMGYTF. The DNA for the CDR3 is TGTGCCAGCAGCATGATCGGACAGGGGATGGGCTACACCTTC.

The table lists this clone with a count of one. The gene calls are TRBV4-3 and TRBJ2-7; tentatively, D is TRBD1 (6 bases). Trimming removed 0 bases from V and 2 bases from J, with 14 bases in between. CDR1 and CDR2 (germline): LGHNA, YSLEER. The CDR3 loop spans 16 amino acids. This CDR3 is CASSQELEGGTYEQYF. As DNA, the CDR3 is TGCGCCAGCAGCCAAGAGTTGGAAGGGGGTACCTACGAGCAGTACTTC.

This chain uses TRBV4-1 with TRBJ1-5; D gene uncertain. CDR1 and CDR2 (germline): MGHRA, YSYEKL. Trimming cost V 1 base and J 4 bases, with 14 bases left between them. CDR3 size: 16 residues. CDR3 sequence: CASSQARGGQNQPQHF. The CDR3 nucleotides are TGCGCCAGCAGCCAAGCACGGGGTGGCCAGAATCAGCCCCAGCATTTT.

This rearrangement joins TRBV18 to TRBJ2-7; 8 nucleotides align to TRBD1. Germline V CDR1 and CDR2: KGHSH, LQKENI. The CDR3 runs to 15 residues. V was clipped by 1 base and J by 1 base; unmatched bases: 3. The CDR3 bases are TGTGCCAGCTCACCACGGACAGGGCCGTCCTACGAGCAGTACTTC. It yields the protein CASSPRTGPSYEQYF.

J is TRBJ2-7 and V is TRBV5-5, with 10 nucleotides matching TRBD1. CDR1 is SGHKS and CDR2 is YYEKEE in the germline V gene (reference sequence). V lost 0 bases, J lost 5 bases, and 2 bases stayed unmatched. The CDR3 extends over 14 amino acids. CDR3 sequence (DNA): TGTGCCAGCAGCTTGGGACAGGGGGCCGACGAGCAGTACTTC. This sequence encodes CASSLGQGADEQYF.

The CDR3 DNA sequence: TGTGCCAGCAGTTCCGGGACAGGGGGCTACGAGCAGTACTTC. Its translation is CASSSGTGGYEQYF. The rearrangement uses TRBV27 and TRBJ2-7, with TRBD1 matching over 11 bases. With 4 bases clipped from V and 3 bases from J, the junction kept 2 bases outside the gene matches. Germline V gene sequence: CDR1 MNHEY, CDR2 SMNVEV (reference sequence). This CDR3 is 14 amino acids long.

The chain carries TRBV28 and TRBJ2-7; TRBD2 aligns across 12 bases. The ends lost 8 bases at V and 1 base at J; junction bases unmatched: 6. The germline gives CDR1 MDHEN, CDR2 SYDVKM. The CDR3 totals 15 residues. CDR3 sequence (DNA): TGTGCCAGCTTAGGAGGGACTAGCGGGTCCTACGAGCAGTACTTC. Translated: CASLGGTSGSYEQYF.

V usage is TRBV30 and J usage is TRBJ1-2; D gene uncertain. The CDR3 sequence is 11 residues long. The germline V gene encodes CDR1 GTSNPN and CDR2 SVGIG (reference sequence). Trimming removed 0 bases from V and 8 bases from J, with 7 bases in between. The CDR3 loop is CAWSVLWGYTF. CDR3 DNA: TGTGCCTGGAGTGTACTCTGGGGCTACACCTTC.

The gene calls are TRBV7-8 and TRBJ1-1; 9 positions match TRBD1. The germline gives CDR1 SGHVS, CDR2 FQNEAQ. The CDR3 consists of 16 residues. The junction had 11 bases not matched to a gene; V was cut back by 5 bases and J by 4 bases. In DNA form, the CDR3 reads TGTGCCAGCAGCCAGCCGGGGACAGGGTATGGCACTGAAGCTTTCTTT. Its translation: CASSQPGTGYGTEAFF. The full variable domain, its missing parts supplied by reference TRBV7-8 and TRBJ1-1, is GAGVSQSPRYKVAKRGQDVALRCDPISGHVSLFWYQQALGQGPEFLTYFQNEAQLDKSGLPSDRFFAERPEGSVSTLKIQRTQQEDSAVYLCASSQPGTGYGTEAFFGQGTRLTVV.

The chain uses TRBV19 and TRBJ1-1, with D perhaps matching TRBD1 (5 bases). V was pared by 6 bases and J by 5 bases, with 10 bases between. The CDR3 runs to 12 residues. CDR1 LNHDA and CDR2 SQIVND come from the germline V gene (reference sequence). CDR3: CASSSGRTEAFF. DNA of the CDR3: TGTGCCAGTAGCTCAGGGAGGACTGAAGCTTTCTTT.

The rearrangement links TRBV9 to TRBJ2-7, with 7 bases aligning to TRBD1. V dropped 3 bases and J dropped 3; count of bases not matched to a gene: 9. The germline CDR1 and CDR2 sequences are SGDLS and YYNGEE. The CDR3 sequence is 15 residues long. For the CDR3, the DNA is TGTGCCAGCAGCGCCGATGACAGGGCGTTCTACGAGCAGTACTTC. Its translation is CASSADDRAFYEQYF.

This chain links TRBV19 with TRBJ1-4; D might be TRBD1 (6 bases). V lost 6 bases, J lost 8 bases, and 13 bases lay in between. The CDR3 extends over 13 amino acids. From germline, CDR1 is LNHDA and CDR2 SQIVND (reference sequence). In DNA, the CDR3 is TGTGCCAGTAGGGACAGAAGCCGGGAAAAACTGTTTTTT. Translation gives CASRDRSREKLFF.

The table lists this clone with a count of one. The rearrangement uses TRBV6-1 and TRBJ2-3, with D maybe TRBD2 (6 bases). CDR1 is MNHNS and CDR2 is SASEGT in the germline V gene. V was clipped by 2 bases and J by 4 bases, with 10 bases between them. The CDR3 has 14 amino acids. For the CDR3, the DNA is TGTGCCAGCAGTGAATTGGGACTCTCAGATACGCAGTATTTT. Translated, it gives CASSELGLSDTQYF.

The chain has TRBV11-2 and TRBJ1-1; D unclear. Trimming shortened V by 6 bases and J by 4 bases, and 15 bases separated the two germline ends. The CDR3 covers 14 residues. Looked up from germline, CDR1 is SGHAT and CDR2 is FQNNGV. The CDR3: CASRRREDSTEAFF. DNA of the CDR3: TGTGCCAGCAGACGGAGGGAGGATAGCACTGAAGCTTTCTTT.

The V call is TRBV20-1, the J call TRBJ2-7, with D possibly matching TRBD2 (6 bases). The CDR3 sequence is 11 residues long. Per the germline V gene, CDR1 is DFQATT and CDR2 is SNEGSKA (reference sequence). Trimming took off 6 bases at V and 6 bases at J, with 12 bases between the two ends. CDR3: CSARAGIEQYF. In DNA, the CDR3 is TGCAGTGCCCGAGCGGGTATCGAGCAGTACTTC.

The chain has TRBV4-2 and TRBJ2-3; TRBD1 might be the D (5 bases). Trimming stripped 0 bases from V and 2 bases from J, with 9 bases between. The CDR3 spans 15 residues. Per germline, CDR1 LGHNA and CDR2 YNFKEQ. CDR3 in DNA: TGTGCCAGCAGCCAAGATCTAGGACACACAGATACGCAGTATTTT. This sequence encodes CASSQDLGHTDTQYF.

V usage is TRBV14 and J usage is TRBJ2-1; possible D gene TRBD2, 6 bases. Germline CDR1 is SGHDN and CDR2 is FVKESK. V lost 4 bases, J lost 8 bases, and 12 bases lay in between. CDR3 length: 13 amino acids. DNA for the CDR3: TGTGCCAGCAGCCCGTGGGACTCAGATGAGCAGTTCTTC. Translated: CASSPWDSDEQFF.

This chain links TRBV28 with TRBJ2-7; D is possibly TRBD2 (6 bases). The CDR3 loop spans 17 amino acids. The V end lost 6 bases, the J end lost 2 bases, and 23 bases lay between the germline ends. CDR1 and CDR2 (germline): MDHEN, SYDVKM. This chain's CDR3 is CASRGPTIMGGTYEQYF. The CDR3, as DNA: TGTGCCAGCAGGGGGCCGACAATAATGGGGGGTACCTACGAGCAGTACTTC.

The chain has TRBV6-5 and TRBJ1-1, with 7 bases lining up with TRBD1. This CDR3 region has 14 residues. Germline trimming cut 6 bases from V and 7 bases from J; bases unmatched to any gene: 11. CDR1 and CDR2 from the germline V gene are MNHEY and SVGAGI. The chain's CDR3 is CASRADRVENEAFF. In nucleotides, the CDR3 is TGTGCCAGCAGAGCTGACAGGGTCGAAAATGAAGCTTTCTTT.

The rearrangement uses TRBV7-2 and TRBJ1-2; 10 bases are a match to TRBD1. The junction had 9 bases not matched to a gene; V was cut back by 5 bases and J by 6 bases. This CDR3 is 15 amino acids long. Germline V gene data show CDR1 as SGHTA and CDR2 as FQGNSA. The CDR3 nucleotides read TGTGCCAGCAGCCAAGACAGGGGGCGAGTCGATGGCTACACCTTC. This encodes CASSQDRGRVDGYTF.

J is TRBJ1-2 and V is TRBV7-2, with D possibly matching TRBD1 (5 bases). Trimming removed 3 bases at V and 4 bases at J, with 15 bases between. The CDR3 is 15 amino acids. In germline, CDR1 is SGHTA, CDR2 FQGNSA. The CDR3: CASSFHAGGVYGYTF. The CDR3, as DNA: TGTGCCAGCAGCTTTCATGCTGGGGGGGTCTATGGCTACACCTTC.